This TCR beta chain was sequenced in a study of blood T cell repertoires in COVID-19 (dated by TCRdb to the early 2020s). General notes on the study: The collaborator samples originated in the United States, Italy and Spain and spanned the acute and convalescent phases of COVID-19. The prospective study material was composed of cDNA or gDNA derived from T cells, B-cell-depleted T cells, or PBMCs. Deeply sampled blood TCRbeta repertoires from subjects exposed to, actively infected with, or recovered from COVID-19 were included in the dataset. A freely available public database, intended as a resource for researchers studying the immune response to SARS-CoV-2, is where the repertoires were released. Samples were obtained from the ongoing ImmuneRACE study (first 160 participants) and from some 1,300 subjects provided by 6 global collaborators. Sample metadata almost always included a de-identified subject ID, COVID-19 status, age in years and sex. HLA class I and class II types, where available, came from metadata supplied by the sample provider rather than from assay-based typing.

With regard to this clone: Its antigen is unknown. No base quality values were provided; no much bigger clone lies one nucleotide off.

TCRbeta CDR3 regions were amplified from genomic DNA using the immunoSEQ Assay, a bias-controlled multiplex PCR. As for the original processing: Nucleated cell counts per sample were estimated from amplification of reference gene primers within the assay. Sequence reads were collapsed and filtered to measure the absolute abundance of every unique TCRbeta CDR3 rearrangement. For each sample, productive Simpson clonality was calculated as the square root of Simpson's diversity index across productive rearrangements. Not all clones reach the TCRdb copy of this immuneACCESS table, which keeps in-frame sequences only. Checked studies attribute under half of the gap to unresolved V genes and leave the rest unexplained. The V and J calls and the clone size are those of that table, but D and trimming were determined from the DNA. The sample contains around 35,000 clones, approximately 91% of them found a single time. The ten largest clones capture 12% of the sample.

Each collaborating institution followed its own protocols to collect whole blood in K2EDTA tubes. For TCRbeta analysis, collaborator samples were shipped as frozen whole blood, as isolated PBMCs, or as DNA extracted from either sample type. Findings and caveats that apply to the study as a whole: The amount of clinical and demographic metadata varied by source and participant and was provided uncurated.

Unmatched junction bases come to 4, with V trimmed by 4 bases and J by 8 bases. CDR1 is given as SEHNR and CDR2 as FQNEAQ, both from the germline V gene (reference sequence). The CDR3 starts with the cysteine, ends with the phenylalanine, and has 12 residues. Of the read, only the CDR3 DNA is kept; its 36 bases are in frame from base 1. Sequenced input: peripheral blood. The V gene is TRBV7-9 and the J gene is TRBJ2-7, with 8 junctional bases fitting TRBD1. This clonotype originated in a man between 60 and 75 years old with active COVID-19. The CDR3 is CASSSGTGQQYF. The DNA sequence reads TGTGCCAGCAGCTCCGGGACAGGCCAGCAGTACTTC.